The 21 T cell receptor beta chains in this list originate from one sample, sequenced in a study of T cells in Graves' hyperthyroidism and ophthalmopathy. Amplified TCR beta CDR3 regions derived from RNA transcripts. When the TCR CDR3 underwent first-round RT-PCR, the HTBI primer set was used. TCRdb reprocessed the multiplex PCR reads via MiXCR and lists one record per CDR3 protein. The table shows around 99,000 distinct CDR3 sequences, with approximately 16% occurring only once. Sequencing used blood. The receptor set was obtained from a woman aged 50 to 65 with Graves' hyperthyroidism.

This clonotype was seen repeatedly, ten times or more. The rearrangement uses TRBV12-3 or TRBV12-4 and TRBJ1-1; 9 positions agree with TRBD1. Trimming removed 7 bases from V and 5 bases from J; junction bases left unmatched: 8. CDR3 length: 14 amino acids. In nucleotides, the CDR3 is TGTGCCAGCACCGAATACAGGGGGCTTACTGAAGCTTTCTTT. As protein: CASTEYRGLTEAFF.

This clonotype came up a few times. A much larger clone lies a single base off, so this may be a read error. Here the CDR3 omits its conserved ending phenylalanine or tryptophan, so a read error is the likely source. The V gene is TRBV20-1, the J gene TRBJ1-5, with TRBD1 as a possible D gene (6 bases). The CDR3 spans 17 residues. Trimming removed 0 bases at V and 3 bases at J, with 18 bases between. Germline V CDR1 and CDR2: DFQATT, SNEGSKA (reference sequence). The CDR3 reads CSARDSRDTNFNQPQHS. The CDR3 region has the DNA TGCAGTGCTAGAGATAGCCGGGACACGAACTTCAATCAGCCCCAGCATTCT.

This clonotype was picked up many times. J is TRBJ2-2 and V is TRBV5-1, with D unresolved. Trimming stripped 1 base from V and 5 bases from J, with 15 bases between. Germline assignment: CDR1 SGHRS and CDR2 YFSETQ. This CDR3 spans 16 amino acids. CDR3 in amino acids: CASSLSMDYGTGELFF. In nucleotides, the CDR3 is TGCGCCAGCAGCTTGAGCATGGATTACGGAACCGGGGAGCTGTTTTTT.

This clonotype has at least ten counts. The genes are TRBV2 and TRBJ2-3; 8 nucleotides line up with TRBD1. Looked up from germline, CDR1 is SNHLY and CDR2 is FYNNEI. The V segment lost 5 bases and the J segment 5 bases; nucleotides outside the gene matches: 15. This CDR3 has 17 residues. The CDR3 DNA follows: TGTGCCAGCAGTCGCTCAAGCTCAGGGGGCACGGGAGATACGCAGTATTTT. This sequence encodes CASSRSSSGGTGDTQYF.

This clonotype has more than one count but fewer than ten. CDR3 nucleotides: TGTGCCAGCAGCAAAACTCCGGGACAGGGCGGCGAGACCCAGTACTTC. Protein product: CASSKTPGQGGETQYF. V is TRBV9 and J is TRBJ2-5, with TRBD1 matching 9 bases. Germline lookup yields CDR1 SGDLS and CDR2 YYNGEE. The CDR3 is 16 amino acids. With V trimmed by 4 bases and J by 5 bases, 12 bases remained unmatched.

The sample holds many counts of this clonotype. The V call is TRBV5-1, the J call TRBJ2-1; 13 nucleotides match TRBD2. The CDR3 runs to 18 residues. CDR1 and CDR2 from the germline V gene are SGHRS and YFSETQ. V trimming: 0 bases; J trimming: 7 bases; junction bases outside the gene matches: 10. The chain's CDR3 is CASSLGTSGRRLGNEQFF. The DNA of the CDR3 is TGCGCCAGCAGCTTGGGGACTAGCGGGAGAAGGCTAGGGAATGAGCAGTTCTTC.

This clonotype was found many times. The chain uses TRBV6-1 and TRBJ1-1, with unresolved D. The CDR3 extends over 14 amino acids. Germline V gives CDR1 MNHNS, CDR2 SASEGT. V lost 6 bases and J 11 bases, leaving 22 bases between the germline ends. Here the CDR3 DNA reads TGTGCCAGCAGAGTGGCACAGCGTACACTGAAGGCTTTCTTT. Protein sequence: CASRVAQRTLKAFF.

A remark on this clonotype: A read error is likely, as this CDR3 ends without the conserved phenylalanine or tryptophan. This chain links TRBV29-1 with TRBJ1-1, with D perhaps matching TRBD1 (5 bases). Looked up from germline, CDR1 is SQVTM and CDR2 is ANQGSEA. The CDR3 has 14 residues. Trimming removed 3 bases from V and 6 bases from J, with 17 bases in between. CDR3 residues: CSVDPRAGGSEAFL. DNA of the CDR3: TGCAGCGTTGACCCCAGGGCGGGGGGATCTGAAGCTTTCCTT.

V usage is TRBV28 and J usage is TRBJ1-1; 8 positions match TRBD1. V lost 6 bases and J lost 6; bases outside the gene matches: 12. CDR3 size: 15 residues. Germline V gives CDR1 MDHEN, CDR2 SYDVKM. CDR3 amino acids: CASRQWTGMTPEAFF. In nucleotides, the CDR3 is TGTGCCAGCAGACAGTGGACAGGGATGACTCCTGAAGCTTTCTTT. The variable domain in full, with the rest retrieved from reference TRBV28 and TRBJ1-1, is DVKVTQSSRYLVKRTGEKVFLECVQDMDHENMFWYRQDPGLGLRLIYFSYDVKMKEKGDIPEGYSVSREKKERFSLILESASTNQTSMYLCASRQWTGMTPEAFFGQGTRLTVV.

This clonotype occurred many times. V gene TRBV19 combines with J gene TRBJ1-2; D possibly corresponds to TRBD1 (5 bases). This CDR3 contains 13 residues. CDR1 and CDR2 from the germline V gene are LNHDA and SQIVND (reference sequence). The germline V and J ends were trimmed by 10 bases and 3 bases, with 15 bases remaining between them. This CDR3 is CATIGGPDYGYTF. The DNA of the CDR3 is TGTGCCACTATCGGGGGACCGGACTATGGCTACACCTTC. Full variable domain (missing parts from reference TRBV19 and TRBJ1-2): DGGITQSPKYLFRKEGQNVTLSCEQNLNHDAMYWYRQDPGQGLRLIYYSQIVNDFQKGDIAEGYSVSREKKESFPLTVTSAQKNPTAFYLCATIGGPDYGYTFGSGTRLTVV.

In its sample, this clonotype was seen many times. The chain links TRBV24-1 to TRBJ2-1; 8 bases agree with TRBD2. The CDR3 is made up of 15 amino acids. V was clipped by 6 bases and J by 0 bases; unmatched bases: 3. Germline V gene lookup returns CDR1 KGHDR and CDR2 SFDVKD. The CDR3 DNA reads TGTGCCACCAGTCTTAGCGGGACCTCCTACAATGAGCAGTTCTTC. Translation gives CATSLSGTSYNEQFF.

This clonotype appeared many times. This sequence joins TRBV5-1 and TRBJ2-4; weak D call: TRBD2 (6 bases). Trimming took off 4 bases at V and 5 bases at J, with 10 bases between the two ends. The CDR3 is made up of 13 amino acids. Germline V gives CDR1 SGHRS, CDR2 YFSETQ. The CDR3 loop is CASSQGLQNIQYF. The CDR3 DNA is TGCGCCAGCAGCCAGGGACTCCAAAACATTCAGTACTTC.

This clonotype was detected many times. CDR3 bases: TGCAGTGCTAGTCGGGGCCACGAGCAGTACGTC. Protein sequence: CSASRGHEQYV. This chain links TRBV20-1 with TRBJ2-7, with D tentatively TRBD1 or TRBD2 (5 bases each). The CDR3 has 11 amino acids. V was clipped by 3 bases and J by 5 bases, with 8 bases between them. Germline V gene data show CDR1 as DFQATT and CDR2 as SNEGSKA (reference sequence).

This clonotype has a count of ten or more. The chain recombines TRBV10-3 with TRBJ2-2, with TRBD2 matching over 14 bases. The CDR3 loop spans 18 amino acids. The J segment lost 0 bases and the V segment lost 8 bases, leaving 8 bases of the junction unmatched. Germline assignment: CDR1 ENHRY and CDR2 SYGVKD. The CDR3 DNA reads as TGTGCCATCGGCCCGGGACTAGCGGGAGCTCCGAACACCGGGGAGCTGTTTTTT. Amino acid sequence: CAIGPGLAGAPNTGELFF.

The V call is TRBV20-1, the J call TRBJ2-1; D may correspond to TRBD1 or TRBD2 (5 bases each). The V gene lost 4 bases and the J gene lost 5 bases, with 21 bases spanning the gap. This CDR3 has 16 residues. Germline CDR1 DFQATT, CDR2 SNEGSKA (reference sequence). The CDR3: CSAIGPGLARHNEQFF. CDR3 coding DNA: TGCAGTGCTATAGGTCCGGGGCTAGCAAGACACAATGAGCAGTTCTTC.

The V call is TRBV20-1, the J call TRBJ2-3, with a tentative D call TRBD2 (6 bases). CDR1 DFQATT and CDR2 SNEGSKA come from the germline V gene (reference sequence). V lost 0 bases to trimming and J lost 2 bases, with 12 bases between them. The CDR3 is 15 residues long. CDR3 amino acids: CSARETEGATDTQYF. As DNA, the CDR3 is TGCAGTGCTAGAGAGACGGAGGGCGCCACAGATACGCAGTATTTT.

The rearrangement links TRBV27 to TRBJ2-7; TRBD2 matches 13 bases. This CDR3 is built from 17 residues. CDR1 MNHEY and CDR2 SMNVEV come from the germline V gene (reference sequence). Trimming cost V 5 bases and J 6 bases; bases outside gene matches: 13. CDR3 nucleotides: TGTGCCAGCAGTCCTTGGGGACTAGCGGGAATAAGGGGCGAGCAGTACTTC. It translates to CASSPWGLAGIRGEQYF.

This clonotype has a count of ten or more. This chain links TRBV12-3 or TRBV12-4 with TRBJ2-3, with 8 nucleotides matching TRBD2. Unmatched junction bases numbered 7, after V lost 7 bases and J lost 4 bases. The CDR3 totals 14 residues. In nucleotides, the CDR3 is TGTGCCAGCAATCCCAGCGGGAGCCCAGATACGCAGTATTTT. It translates to CASNPSGSPDTQYF.

This clonotype was detected ten times or more. The V gene is TRBV6-5, the J gene TRBJ1-1, with a weak D call TRBD1 (5 bases). Trimming shortened V by 6 bases and J by 5 bases, and 16 bases separated the two germline ends. Per the germline V gene, CDR1 is MNHEY and CDR2 is SVGAGI. The length of the CDR3 is 14 residues. The CDR3 is CASRLDMGGTEAFF. For the CDR3, the DNA is TGTGCCAGCAGACTCGACATGGGGGGGACTGAAGCTTTCTTT.

This clonotype occurred many times. The chain has TRBV20-1 and TRBJ1-5, with D unresolved. Germline assignment: CDR1 DFQATT and CDR2 SNEGSKA (reference sequence). The V end lost 5 bases, the J end lost 0 bases, and 17 bases lay between the germline ends. The CDR3 contains 16 residues. This chain's CDR3 is CSAEMGGDDSNQPQHF. CDR3 nucleotide sequence: TGCAGTGCTGAGATGGGAGGAGACGATAGCAATCAGCCCCAGCATTTT.

At least ten counts were recorded for this clonotype. The chain recombines TRBV6-1 with TRBJ1-3, with D perhaps matching TRBD1 (6 bases). V lost 5 bases and J 2 bases, leaving 13 bases between the germline ends. CDR1 is MNHNS, CDR2 SASEGT, per germline. This CDR3 spans 15 amino acids. CDR3 coding DNA: TGTGCCAGCAGTTATTTGGACAGAGCTGGAAACACCATATATTTT. Its protein is CASSYLDRAGNTIYF.